Listed here are 27 T cell receptor beta chains from one sample, sequenced in a study of blood T cell repertoires in COVID-19 (dated by TCRdb to the early 2020s). Libraries were prepared through the immunoSEQ multiplex PCR assay. TCRdb stores this immuneACCESS table with in-frame sequences only. Part of the clones is absent; in the studies checked, under half of the shortfall reflects unresolved V genes, and no reason is known for the rest. This sample holds some 190,000 clones; 84% were observed only once. The ten largest clones add up to roughly 7% of the sample. Sequences were obtained from peripheral blood. Source of these receptors: a woman older than 75 with COVID-19, enrolled during active disease.

The chain links TRBV28 to TRBJ1-4; 7 bases are shared with TRBD1. The CDR3 has 16 amino acids. Germline-derived CDR1 and CDR2 are MDHEN and SYDVKM. V shed 5 bases and J 0 bases; nucleotides not matched to a gene: 6. CDR3 amino acids: CASSKDRSATNEKLFF. CDR3 sequence (DNA): TGTGCCAGCAGTAAGGACAGGTCGGCAACTAATGAAAAACTGTTTTTT.

V gene TRBV19 combines with J gene TRBJ2-3; 9 bases align to TRBD1. V lost 8 bases, J lost 4 bases, and 4 bases stayed unmatched. This CDR3 has 13 amino acids. Per germline, CDR1 LNHDA and CDR2 SQIVND (reference sequence). Written as DNA, the CDR3 is TGTGCCAGTGGACAGGGGAATGCAGATACGCAGTATTTT. Its protein is CASGQGNADTQYF.

The chain recombines TRBV3-1 (or the pseudogene TRBV3-2) with TRBJ1-2, with D possibly TRBD1 on 6 matching bases. Trimming removed 5 bases from V and 8 bases from J, with 21 bases in between. The CDR3 is 15 residues long. Germline-derived CDR1 and CDR2 are LGHDT and YNNKEL (reference sequence). The CDR3 nucleotides are TGTGCCAGCAGCGACCCCTCGGACCGCGGGGGCGGCTACACCTTC. This gives the protein CASSDPSDRGGGYTF.

The V gene is TRBV29-1, the J gene TRBJ2-2; TRBD1 matches 8 bases. V dropped 7 bases and J dropped 2; count of bases not matched to a gene: 9. The CDR3 covers 15 residues. CDR1 SQVTM and CDR2 ANQGSEA come from the germline V gene. Written as DNA, the CDR3 is TGCAGCGCTCGGTCCGGGACAGGTAACACCGGGGAGCTGTTTTTT. It translates to CSARSGTGNTGELFF.

This clone has more than one count but fewer than ten. CDR3 amino acids: CATSYSVTYEQYF. CDR3 bases: TGTGCCACCAGTTACTCCGTAACCTACGAGCAGTACTTC. The chain combines TRBV24-1 with TRBJ2-7; D is unclear. Deletions cut 6 bases from V and 2 bases from J, with 10 bases between. Germline V gene data show CDR1 as KGHDR and CDR2 as SFDVKD. This CDR3 spans 13 amino acids.

The genes are TRBV11-2 and TRBJ2-7; maybe TRBD1 (6 bases). Germline V gene lookup returns CDR1 SGHAT and CDR2 FQNNGV. Trimming left V 4 bases short and J 7 bases short, with 17 bases between. This CDR3 has 14 amino acids. In DNA, the CDR3 is TGTGCCAGCAGCTCCCTGACAGGCCGTACAGAGCAGTACTTC. Translating it yields CASSSLTGRTEQYF.

The CDR3: CASRERQGSYGYTF. CDR3 in DNA: TGTGCCAGTAGGGAGCGACAGGGTTCCTATGGCTACACCTTC. This chain links TRBV19 with TRBJ1-2; 7 bases match TRBD1. With V trimmed by 6 bases and J by 4 bases, 8 bases remained unmatched. Germline CDR1 is LNHDA and CDR2 is SQIVND (reference sequence). This CDR3 is built from 14 residues. Full variable domain (remainder filled in from reference TRBV19 and TRBJ1-2): DGGITQSPKYLFRKEGQNVTLSCEQNLNHDAMYWYRQDPGQGLRLIYYSQIVNDFQKGDIAEGYSVSREKKESFPLTVTSAQKNPTAFYLCASRERQGSYGYTFGSGTRLTVV.

A remark on this clone: This sample includes further DNA sequences coding for the same CDR3. The V gene is TRBV6-5, the J gene TRBJ2-1, with TRBD1 matching over 9 bases. CDR3 length: 15 residues. The germline V gene has CDR1 MNHEY and CDR2 SVGAGI. The trim removed 2 bases at V and 4 bases at J, leaving 3 bases unmatched. CDR3 bases: TGTGCCAGCAGTTACGGGACAGGGACATACAATGAGCAGTTCTTC. Amino acids: CASSYGTGTYNEQFF.

The rearrangement joins TRBV10-3 to TRBJ1-2; a weak D match, TRBD1 (6 bases). The CDR3 length is 14 residues. Deletions cut 6 bases from V and 7 bases from J, with 18 bases between. The germline CDR1 and CDR2 sequences are ENHRY and SYGVKD. CDR3 in DNA: TGTGCCATCAGAAGCGGTACAGGGTTAGGTGGCTACACCTTC. It specifies CAIRSGTGLGGYTF.

The chain couples TRBV3-1 (or the pseudogene TRBV3-2) to TRBJ2-5; 9 positions agree with TRBD1. V gave up 3 bases and J gave up 4 bases; unmatched junction bases: 3. There are 14 residues in the CDR3. The germline V gene encodes CDR1 LGHDT and CDR2 YNNKEL (reference sequence). The CDR3 nucleotides read TGTGCCAGCAGCCACACAGGGGGCGGAGAGACCCAGTACTTC. This codes for CASSHTGGGETQYF.

This chain joins TRBV18 and TRBJ2-5; 7 nucleotides match TRBD1. Germline CDR1 and CDR2: KGHSH and LQKENI. Germline trimming cut 0 bases from V and 5 bases from J; bases unmatched to any gene: 6. CDR3 length: 15 amino acids. For the CDR3, the DNA is TGTGCCAGCTCACCACCGGGACAGCGTGCGGAGACCCAGTACTTC. Its protein is CASSPPGQRAETQYF.

This sequence joins TRBV3-1 (or the pseudogene TRBV3-2) and TRBJ1-2, with D possibly TRBD1 on 5 matching bases. CDR3 length: 13 amino acids. Trimming cost V 8 bases and J 7 bases, with 17 bases left between them. Looked up from germline, CDR1 is LGHDT and CDR2 is YNNKEL (reference sequence). CDR3 sequence: CASRTPQGSGYTF. The CDR3 DNA sequence: TGTGCCAGCCGCACCCCGCAGGGATCTGGCTACACCTTC.

DNA for the CDR3: TGTGCCAGCAGTGGTCAGGGGGCGCTTGGGAATTCACCCCTCCACTTT. The encoded protein is CASSGQGALGNSPLHF. The chain combines TRBV2 with TRBJ1-6; 8 bases are a match to TRBD1. The CDR3 spans 16 residues. The germline V gene encodes CDR1 SNHLY and CDR2 FYNNEI. V was pared by 4 bases and J by 7 bases, with 9 bases of the junction left unmatched.

This chain links TRBV7-2 with TRBJ1-2, with D perhaps matching TRBD1 (6 bases). The germline V gene encodes CDR1 SGHTA and CDR2 FQGNSA. V lost 4 bases to trimming and J lost 5 bases, with 17 bases between them. The CDR3 is 15 residues long. The DNA of the CDR3 is TGTGCCAGCAGCTACACCACAGGGCATGGGTATGGCTACACCTTC. Amino acids: CASSYTTGHGYGYTF. The full variable domain, with the rest looked up from reference TRBV7-2 and TRBJ1-2, is GAGVSQSPSNKVTEKGKDVELRCDPISGHTALYWYRQSLGQGLEFLIYFQGNSAPDKSGLPSDRFSAERTGGSVSTLTIQRTQQEDSAVYLCASSYTTGHGYGYTFGSGTRLTVV.

This clone came up a few times. The chain has TRBV5-1 and TRBJ2-1; 7 bases are a match to TRBD2. The CDR3 length is 12 residues. V gave up 6 bases and J gave up 9 bases; unmatched junction bases: 6. Germline V gene sequence: CDR1 SGHRS, CDR2 YFSETQ. The CDR3 DNA reads as TGCGCCAGCAACGCGGGAGTCGCTGAGCAGTTCTTC. Its protein product is CASNAGVAEQFF.

CDR3 DNA: TGTGCCAGCAGCTTGACAGTCGGACGCGAAGTCACCTTC. It specifies CASSLTVGREVTF. This rearrangement joins TRBV11-3 to TRBJ1-2; D might be TRBD1 (5 bases). The CDR3 totals 13 residues. CDR1 SGHNT and CDR2 YENEEA come from the germline V gene. The V end was cut by 3 bases, the J end by 13 bases, with 18 bases between.

The chain is built from TRBV5-4 and TRBJ1-1, with D tentatively TRBD1 (6 bases). V was trimmed by 4 bases and J by 5 bases, leaving 21 bases between them. The CDR3 sequence is 16 residues long. The V gene's germline CDR1 is SGHNT and CDR2 YYREEE (reference sequence). CDR3 loop: CASSTPSGGRGTEAFF. The CDR3 DNA follows: TGTGCCAGCAGCACCCCGTCGGGGGGCCGGGGTACTGAAGCTTTCTTT.

This clone was picked up one time. The CDR3 DNA reads as TGTGCCAGCAGTTTATTACGGAATCAGCCCCAGCATTTT. Protein product: CASSLLRNQPQHF. J is TRBJ1-5 and V is TRBV27; no reliable D call. The germline V gene encodes CDR1 MNHEY and CDR2 SMNVEV (reference sequence). CDR3 size: 13 residues. Trimming stripped 1 base from V and 4 bases from J, with 5 bases between.

The chain links TRBV18 to TRBJ2-1; D gene uncertain. Germline CDR1 reads KGHSH; CDR2 reads LQKENI. This CDR3 is 15 amino acids long. Deletions cut 5 bases from V and 1 base from J, with 12 bases between. The CDR3 is CASSSDFLSYNEQFF. The CDR3 bases are TGTGCCAGCTCAAGCGACTTTCTTTCCTACAATGAGCAGTTCTTC.

This chain connects TRBV15 to TRBJ2-1, with D possibly TRBD1 on 6 matching bases. The germline V gene encodes CDR1 LNHNV and CDR2 YYDKDF (reference sequence). Deletions cut 0 bases from V and 10 bases from J, with 13 bases between. This CDR3 has 14 amino acids. CDR3 sequence reads: CATSRDFRGKEQFF. Written as DNA, the CDR3 is TGTGCCACCAGCAGAGATTTCAGGGGCAAGGAGCAGTTCTTC.

This clone was seen a few times. J is TRBJ1-5 and V is TRBV27; 7 nucleotides match TRBD1. The J segment lost 3 bases and the V segment lost 9 bases, leaving 8 bases of the junction unmatched. This CDR3 is 14 amino acids long. From germline, CDR1 is MNHEY and CDR2 SMNVEV (reference sequence). In nucleotides, the CDR3 is TGTGCCAGGAGAGGGCAGGGGGACAATCAGCCCCAGCATTTT. Translation: CARRGQGDNQPQHF.

The CDR3 DNA is TGCAGCGTTGAAAGGTCTGGGGCTGGCTACACCTTC. Its translation: CSVERSGAGYTF. V gene TRBV29-1 combines with J gene TRBJ1-2; D possibly corresponds to TRBD1 (5 bases). Per the germline V gene, CDR1 is SQVTM and CDR2 is ANQGSEA. V lost 2 bases and J lost 7, with 11 bases in between. CDR3 size: 12 residues.

The chain recombines TRBV5-1 with TRBJ2-2; no firm D call. With 3 bases removed from V and 0 bases from J, the gap between germline ends came to 15 bases. The CDR3 sequence is 17 residues long. Germline V gene data show CDR1 as SGHRS and CDR2 as YFSETQ. The CDR3 spells CASSSNVQAPNTGELFF. The CDR3 DNA follows: TGCGCCAGCAGCTCAAACGTCCAAGCTCCGAACACCGGGGAGCTGTTTTTT.

The chain joins TRBV7-2 to TRBJ2-7; 7 bases line up with TRBD1. CDR1 is SGHTA, CDR2 FQGNSA, per germline. The CDR3 is 13 residues long. Trimming at V came to 4 bases and at J to 4 bases, leaving 4 bases not matched to a gene. The CDR3 region is CASSSQGTYEQYF. DNA for the CDR3: TGTGCCAGCAGCTCACAGGGGACATACGAGCAGTACTTC.

The chain has TRBV9 and TRBJ1-2; weak D call: TRBD1 (5 bases). The germline V and J ends were trimmed by 4 bases and 3 bases, with 13 bases remaining between them. The germline V gene encodes CDR1 SGDLS and CDR2 YYNGEE. CDR3 length equals 14 residues. In DNA, the CDR3 is TGTGCCAGCAGCCCCCCGGGGGGGTACTATGGCTACACCTTC. Translating gives CASSPPGGYYGYTF.

The gene calls are TRBV5-1 and TRBJ1-1, with 9 positions matching TRBD1. Germline V gene sequence: CDR1 SGHRS, CDR2 YFSETQ. The CDR3 runs 15 residues. Unmatched junction bases numbered 17, after V lost 5 bases and J lost 12 bases. The CDR3 here is CASSEGETGGKKTFF. In DNA form, the CDR3 reads TGCGCCAGCAGTGAAGGGGAGACAGGGGGAAAGAAGACTTTCTTT.

This chain joins TRBV5-1 and TRBJ2-7; D possibly corresponds to TRBD2 (6 bases). The V end lost 2 bases, the J end lost 0 bases, and 9 bases lay between the germline ends. Looked up from germline, CDR1 is SGHRS and CDR2 is YFSETQ. This CDR3 has 14 residues. CDR3 nucleotides: TGCGCCAGCAGCTTCGCGGGGAGCTCCTACGAGCAGTACTTC. Translating gives CASSFAGSSYEQYF.